The 32 T cell receptor beta chains given below trace back to one sample, sequenced in a study of T cell responses to AZD1222 COVID-19 vaccine. Using immunoSEQ multiplex PCR, the repertoire was profiled, and TCRdb retains in-frame clones only, with some absent. The sample lists 150,000 to 200,000 clones, approximately 95% occurring once. The sequenced sample was peripheral blood, obtained 28 days after the second AZD1222 dose. These receptors all stem from an adult who received the AZD1222 COVID-19 vaccine.

This clone was observed a single time. This sequence joins TRBV6-5 and TRBJ1-6, with D hard to call. Germline CDR1 MNHEY, CDR2 SVGAGI. Trimming removed 8 bases at V and 2 bases at J, with 10 bases between. The CDR3 runs 14 residues. The CDR3 nucleotides are TGTGCCAGCTTCTCTTGGGCCTATAATTCACCCCTCCACTTT. This codes for CASFSWAYNSPLHF.

The chain employs TRBV4-1 and TRBJ1-5; D uncertain. CDR3 length: 16 amino acids. The V gene's germline CDR1 is MGHRA and CDR2 YSYEKL. Trimming cost V 3 bases and J 6 bases, with 18 bases left between them. CDR3 nucleotide sequence: TGCGCCAGCAGCCAGCGGCGCCGGGTGTCCTGTCAGCCCCAGCATTTT. Its translation: CASSQRRRVSCQPQHF.

This chain uses TRBV7-9 with TRBJ1-1; no clear D. V lost 4 bases, J lost 4 bases, and 7 bases lay in between. CDR1 is SEHNR and CDR2 is FQNEAQ in the germline V gene (reference sequence). The CDR3 extends over 12 amino acids. The CDR3 sequence: CASSSEPTEAFF. The DNA for the CDR3 is TGTGCCAGCAGCTCCGAACCCACTGAAGCTTTCTTT.

V is TRBV30 and J is TRBJ1-1; TRBD1 agrees at 9 bases. The germline V gene has CDR1 GTSNPN and CDR2 SVGIG (reference sequence). This CDR3 is 13 amino acids long. Losses at the gene ends were 5 bases for V and 8 bases for J; bases not matched to a gene: 9. CDR3 DNA: TGTGCCTGGGTCTACAGGGGGCAGGGGGAAGCTTTCTTT. Translating gives CAWVYRGQGEAFF. Variable domain in full (rest from reference TRBV30 and TRBJ1-1): SQTIHQWPATLVQPVGSPLSLECTVEGTSNPNLYWYRQAAGRGLQLLFYSVGIGQISSEVPQNLSASRPQDRQFILSSKKLLLSDSGFYLCAWVYRGQGEAFFGQGTRLTVV.

This sequence joins TRBV4-1 and TRBJ1-2, with 11 bases fitting TRBD1. Germline-derived CDR1 and CDR2 are MGHRA and YSYEKL. The junction had 7 bases not matched to a gene; V was cut back by 4 bases and J by 3 bases. This CDR3 is built from 16 residues. The DNA of the CDR3 is TGCGCCAGCAGCCCCCGGGACAGGGGGGAAGACTATGGCTACACCTTC. Its translation: CASSPRDRGEDYGYTF.

The chain couples TRBV4-1 to TRBJ2-7, with D maybe TRBD1 (5 bases). Trimming took 2 bases from V and 6 from J, leaving 14 bases between them. CDR3 size: 14 residues. Per the germline V gene, CDR1 is MGHRA and CDR2 is YSYEKL. CDR3 DNA sequence: TGCGCCAGCAGCCAAACAGGCACCTCCCGCGAGCAGTACTTC. Protein sequence: CASSQTGTSREQYF.

The chain employs TRBV15 and TRBJ2-5; D is undetermined. CDR3 length equals 11 residues. The germline gives CDR1 LNHNV, CDR2 YYDKDF (reference sequence). The V end lost 8 bases, the J end lost 2 bases, and 6 bases lay between the germline ends. The CDR3 sequence: CATLFQETQYF. CDR3 coding DNA: TGTGCCACCCTGTTTCAAGAGACCCAGTACTTC.

The rearrangement joins TRBV6-5 to TRBJ1-6; TRBD1 matches at 8 bases. The germline CDR1 and CDR2 sequences are MNHEY and SVGAGI. The V segment lost 0 bases and the J segment 9 bases; nucleotides outside the gene matches: 7. The CDR3 extends over 16 amino acids. The CDR3 region is CASSYSTQGAGSPLHF. As DNA, the CDR3 is TGTGCCAGCAGTTACTCGACCCAGGGGGCCGGTTCACCCCTCCACTTT.

The count of this clone is one. This sequence joins TRBV7-9 and TRBJ1-2; D ambiguous. The V gene lost 5 bases and the J gene lost 4 bases, with 11 bases spanning the gap. Germline assignment: CDR1 SEHNR and CDR2 FQNEAQ (reference sequence). The CDR3 sequence is 13 residues long. Here the CDR3 reads CASSQLGIYGYTF. The CDR3 bases are TGTGCCAGCAGCCAACTTGGGATCTATGGCTACACCTTC.

The rearrangement uses TRBV3-1 (or the pseudogene TRBV3-2) and TRBJ2-3; 10 positions agree with TRBD2. This CDR3 has 18 amino acids. V lost 4 bases to trimming and J lost 2 bases; unmatched junction nucleotides: 12. CDR1 and CDR2 (germline): LGHDT, YNNKEL (reference sequence). The CDR3 reads CASSPSSPLAGNTDTQYF. CDR3 sequence (DNA): TGTGCCAGCAGCCCAAGTTCCCCACTAGCGGGGAACACAGATACGCAGTATTTT.

This chain joins TRBV10-3 and TRBJ1-4, with 7 bases identical to TRBD1. Losses at the gene ends were 10 bases for V and 0 bases for J; bases not matched to a gene: 5. The V gene's germline CDR1 is ENHRY and CDR2 SYGVKD. This CDR3 has 14 amino acids. The CDR3 region is CATRGAATNEKLFF. The CDR3 region has the DNA TGTGCCACCAGGGGGGCTGCAACTAATGAAAAACTGTTTTTT.

The gene calls are TRBV12-3 or TRBV12-4 and TRBJ2-7, with a weak D call TRBD2 (6 bases). The germline V and J ends were trimmed by 5 bases and 9 bases, with 14 bases remaining between them. The CDR3 consists of 12 residues. In DNA form, the CDR3 reads TGTGCCAGCAGTGGGGGGACGGCGGCGCAGTACTTC. This codes for CASSGGTAAQYF.

The chain links TRBV21-1 to TRBJ1-2. TRBV21-1 constitutes a pseudogene. The CDR3 extends over 14 amino acids. The CDR3 DNA reads as TGTGCCAGCGGCAGGGTGGGGACTAACTATGGCTACACCTTC. It yields the protein CASGRVGTNYGYTF.

J is TRBJ2-1 and V is TRBV27; no clear D gene. The CDR3 sequence is 12 residues long. Germline V CDR1 and CDR2: MNHEY, SMNVEV (reference sequence). V lost 2 bases, J lost 7 bases, and 6 bases lay in between. This CDR3 is CASSLGRNEQFF. The CDR3 DNA reads TGTGCCAGCAGTTTAGGGCGAAATGAGCAGTTCTTC.

The rearrangement joins TRBV27 to TRBJ1-2; D is unclear. V was clipped by 2 bases and J by 7 bases, with 11 bases between them. This CDR3 has 13 amino acids. Germline loops: CDR1 MNHEY, CDR2 SMNVEV (reference sequence). DNA of the CDR3: TGTGCCAGCAGTTTAAGGCCGGAGCGTGGCTACACCTTC. It translates to CASSLRPERGYTF.

V usage is TRBV29-1 and J usage is TRBJ1-2, with unresolved D. CDR3 length equals 11 residues. Germline loops: CDR1 SQVTM, CDR2 ANQGSEA. V lost 4 bases and J lost 4, with 7 bases in between. This CDR3 reads CSVVLGYGYTF. The CDR3 DNA follows: TGCAGCGTTGTCCTAGGCTATGGCTACACCTTC.

V and J are TRBV7-8 and TRBJ1-1; no clear D gene. Looked up from germline, CDR1 is SGHVS and CDR2 is FQNEAQ. This CDR3 is 15 amino acids long. Trimming left V 4 bases short and J 5 bases short, with 17 bases between. CDR3 residues: CASSSRPGYKTEAFF. CDR3 DNA sequence: TGTGCCAGCAGCTCGCGACCGGGGTACAAGACTGAAGCTTTCTTT.

The chain couples TRBV27 to TRBJ2-2; D is undetermined. Looked up from germline, CDR1 is MNHEY and CDR2 is SMNVEV (reference sequence). This CDR3 is 13 amino acids long. V lost 1 base to trimming and J lost 4 bases, with 4 bases between them. CDR3 sequence reads: CASSLFSTGELFF. CDR3 in DNA: TGTGCCAGCAGTTTATTTAGCACCGGGGAGCTGTTTTTT.

The chain employs TRBV18 and TRBJ2-1, with 15 bases aligning to TRBD2. CDR3 length equals 21 residues. V was pared by 3 bases and J by 1 base, with 13 bases of the junction left unmatched. Germline CDR1 is KGHSH and CDR2 is LQKENI. The chain's CDR3 is CASSPFTAAGTSGGSYNEQFF. CDR3 in DNA: TGTGCCAGCTCACCTTTTACGGCTGCCGGGACTAGCGGGGGGTCCTACAATGAGCAGTTCTTC.

The V gene is TRBV6-6, the J gene TRBJ1-3; 7 positions match TRBD1. Germline assignment: CDR1 MNHNY and CDR2 SVGAGI (reference sequence). V was clipped by 6 bases and J by 3 bases; unmatched bases: 5. This CDR3 is built from 14 residues. The CDR3 sequence: CASSQGQIGNTIYF. CDR3 DNA: TGTGCCAGCAGCCAGGGACAGATTGGAAACACCATATATTTT.

This chain uses TRBV4-1 with TRBJ2-3, with 8 bases identical to TRBD2. Germline-derived CDR1 and CDR2 are MGHRA and YSYEKL. The J segment lost 6 bases and the V segment lost 0 bases, leaving 8 bases of the junction unmatched. This CDR3 spans 16 amino acids. Here the CDR3 reads CASSQEGTRRFDTQYF. The CDR3 region has the DNA TGCGCCAGCAGCCAAGAGGGGACTAGGAGGTTCGATACGCAGTATTTT.

This chain uses TRBV2 with TRBJ2-3; 8 bases match TRBD2. From germline, CDR1 is SNHLY and CDR2 FYNNEI. CDR3 length equals 15 residues. Trimming removed 5 bases from V and 4 bases from J; junction bases left unmatched: 8. The CDR3 DNA reads TGTGCCAGCAGTCCCGGGACTAGTGTCGCAGATACGCAGTATTTT. Its protein product is CASSPGTSVADTQYF.

The chain couples TRBV10-3 to TRBJ1-1, with a tentative D call TRBD1 (6 bases). The length of the CDR3 is 12 residues. In germline, CDR1 is ENHRY, CDR2 SYGVKD. V shed 6 bases and J shed 8 bases, with 13 bases lying between them. CDR3 residues: CAIRGGGREAFF. The CDR3 region has the DNA TGTGCCATCAGGGGGGGCGGTCGAGAAGCTTTCTTT.

This chain links TRBV7-2 with TRBJ2-7, with D perhaps matching TRBD2 (5 bases). Germline V gene data show CDR1 as SGHTA and CDR2 as FQGNSA. The CDR3 sequence is 14 residues long. V was shortened by 1 base and J by 1 base, with 8 bases between the two germline ends. CDR3 sequence: CASSLGLRSYEQYF. In DNA form, the CDR3 reads TGTGCCAGCAGCTTAGGACTACGGTCCTACGAGCAGTACTTC.

The chain uses TRBV19 and TRBJ1-2; no firm D call. Trimming cost V 6 bases and J 4 bases, with 21 bases left between them. The CDR3 totals 16 residues. The germline V gene encodes CDR1 LNHDA and CDR2 SQIVND (reference sequence). The CDR3 sequence is CASRISPWGRSYGYTF. The CDR3 DNA reads TGTGCCAGTAGGATCTCCCCTTGGGGTCGGAGCTATGGCTACACCTTC.

The chain has TRBV27 and TRBJ2-3; 13 bases agree with TRBD2. After removal of 2 bases from V and 5 bases from J, the junction contained 10 bases not matched to a gene. This CDR3 spans 18 amino acids. Looked up from germline, CDR1 is MNHEY and CDR2 is SMNVEV (reference sequence). The chain's CDR3 is CASSLGRTSGGVRDTQYF. Written as DNA, the CDR3 is TGTGCCAGCAGTTTAGGAAGAACTAGCGGGGGGGTACGAGATACGCAGTATTTT.

The V call is TRBV24-1, the J call TRBJ1-5; no definite D call. V lost 4 bases and J lost 9, with 15 bases in between. The CDR3 loop spans 14 amino acids. Germline CDR1 and CDR2: KGHDR and SFDVKD. The CDR3 is CATSEPASPRPQHF. CDR3 nucleotides: TGTGCCACCAGTGAGCCCGCTTCGCCCCGGCCCCAGCATTTT.

The V gene is TRBV5-6, the J gene TRBJ1-4, with a weak D call TRBD1 (6 bases). Germline-derived CDR1 and CDR2 are SGHDT and YYEEEE. Trimming took off 1 base at V and 0 bases at J, with 10 bases between the two ends. There are 16 residues in the CDR3. CDR3 DNA sequence: TGTGCCAGCAGCTTGACAGGGAGCGCAACTAATGAAAAACTGTTTTTT. It translates to CASSLTGSATNEKLFF.

CDR3: CASSESGTGVRRSYEQYF. In DNA, the CDR3 is TGCGCCAGCAGTGAGTCGGGGACAGGGGTAAGGCGCTCCTACGAGCAGTACTTC. The V and J genes are TRBV10-1 and TRBJ2-7, with TRBD1 matching 10 bases. V gave up 0 bases and J gave up 0 bases; unmatched junction bases: 8. CDR1 and CDR2 from the germline V gene are WNHNN and SYGVQD (reference sequence). The CDR3 extends over 18 amino acids.

DNA of the CDR3: TGTGCCAGTAGTATTGGGGGGAGCGGGGCTACGCAGTATTTT. Encoded protein: CASSIGGSGATQYF. The gene calls are TRBV19 and TRBJ2-3; 7 nucleotides match TRBD2. CDR1 and CDR2 (germline): LNHDA, SQIVND (reference sequence). The V gene end was trimmed by 3 bases and the J gene end by 8 bases; junction bases not matched to a gene: 8. This CDR3 spans 14 amino acids.

The rearrangement uses TRBV19 and TRBJ1-5; no reliable D call. Germline-derived CDR1 and CDR2 are LNHDA and SQIVND (reference sequence). V lost 6 bases and J lost 6, with 9 bases in between. The CDR3 spans 12 residues. The CDR3, as DNA: TGTGCCAGTAGCCTACTTAGTCAGCCCCAGCATTTT. The encoded protein is CASSLLSQPQHF.

The rearrangement joins TRBV5-1 to TRBJ1-1; 9 positions match TRBD1. CDR3 length: 14 amino acids. Germline V gene sequence: CDR1 SGHRS, CDR2 YFSETQ. The J segment lost 5 bases and the V segment lost 2 bases, leaving 4 bases of the junction unmatched. This chain's CDR3 is CASSLQGAYTEAFF. The CDR3 DNA reads TGCGCCAGCAGCTTACAGGGGGCGTATACTGAAGCTTTCTTT.